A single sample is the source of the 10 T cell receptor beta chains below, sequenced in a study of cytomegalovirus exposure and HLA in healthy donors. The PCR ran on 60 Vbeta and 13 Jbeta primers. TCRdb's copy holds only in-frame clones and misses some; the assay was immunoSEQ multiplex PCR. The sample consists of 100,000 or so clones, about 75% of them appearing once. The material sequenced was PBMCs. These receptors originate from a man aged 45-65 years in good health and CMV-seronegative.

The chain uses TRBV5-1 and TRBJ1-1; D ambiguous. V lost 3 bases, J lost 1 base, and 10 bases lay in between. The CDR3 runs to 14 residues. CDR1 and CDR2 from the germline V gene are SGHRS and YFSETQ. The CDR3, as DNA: TGCGCCAGCAGCTCCGGGAGTCGGAACACTGAAGCTTTCTTT. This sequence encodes CASSSGSRNTEAFF.

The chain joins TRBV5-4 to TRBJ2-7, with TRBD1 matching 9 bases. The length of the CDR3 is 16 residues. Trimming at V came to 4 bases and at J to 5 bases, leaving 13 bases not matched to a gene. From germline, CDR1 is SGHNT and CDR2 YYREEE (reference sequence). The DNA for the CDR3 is TGTGCCAGCAGCATCAGGATTACAGGGGGCGGCGACGAGCAGTACTTC. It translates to CASSIRITGGGDEQYF.

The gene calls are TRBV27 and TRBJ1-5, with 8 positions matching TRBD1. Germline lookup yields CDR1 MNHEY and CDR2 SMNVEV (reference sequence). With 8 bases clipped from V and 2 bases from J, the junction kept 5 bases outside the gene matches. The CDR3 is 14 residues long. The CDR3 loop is CASGTGTGNQPQHF. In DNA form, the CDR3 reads TGTGCCAGCGGGACAGGTACGGGCAATCAGCCCCAGCATTTT.

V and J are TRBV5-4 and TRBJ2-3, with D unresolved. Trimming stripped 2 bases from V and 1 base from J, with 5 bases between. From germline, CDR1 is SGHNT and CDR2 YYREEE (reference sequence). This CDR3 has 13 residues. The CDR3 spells CASSLFGTDTQYF. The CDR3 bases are TGTGCCAGCAGCTTATTCGGCACAGATACGCAGTATTTT.

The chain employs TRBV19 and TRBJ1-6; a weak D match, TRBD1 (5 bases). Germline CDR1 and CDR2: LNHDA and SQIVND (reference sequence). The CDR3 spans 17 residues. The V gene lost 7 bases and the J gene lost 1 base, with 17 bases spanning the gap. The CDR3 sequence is CASTFRAPGSYNSPLHF. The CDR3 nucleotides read TGTGCCAGTACCTTCCGAGCCCCAGGGTCCTATAATTCACCCCTCCACTTT.

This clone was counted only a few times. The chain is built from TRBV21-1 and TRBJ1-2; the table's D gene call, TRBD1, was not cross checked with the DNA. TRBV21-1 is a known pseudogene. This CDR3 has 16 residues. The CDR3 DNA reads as TGTGCCAGCAGCAACCTGACCAGGACAGGGGGCGGTGGCTACACCTTC. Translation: CASSNLTRTGGGGYTF.

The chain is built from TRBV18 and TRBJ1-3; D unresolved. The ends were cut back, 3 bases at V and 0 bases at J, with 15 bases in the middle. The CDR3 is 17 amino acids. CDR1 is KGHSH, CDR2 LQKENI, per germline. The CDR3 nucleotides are TGTGCCAGCTCACCGCCTCTGCTGACTAGCTCTGGAAACACCATATATTTT. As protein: CASSPPLLTSSGNTIYF. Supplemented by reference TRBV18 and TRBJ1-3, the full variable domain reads NAGVMQNPRHLVRRRGQEARLRCSPMKGHSHVYWYRQLPEEGLKFMVYLQKENIIDESGMPKERFSAEFPKEGPSILRIQQVVRGDSAAYFCASSPPLLTSSGNTIYFGEGSWLTVV.

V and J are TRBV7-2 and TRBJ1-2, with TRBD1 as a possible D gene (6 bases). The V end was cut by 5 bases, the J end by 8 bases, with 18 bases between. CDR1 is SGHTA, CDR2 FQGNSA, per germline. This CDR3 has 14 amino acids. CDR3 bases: TGTGCCAGCAGCCAAATTCGGGGGGCCAGGGGCTACACCTTC. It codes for CASSQIRGARGYTF.

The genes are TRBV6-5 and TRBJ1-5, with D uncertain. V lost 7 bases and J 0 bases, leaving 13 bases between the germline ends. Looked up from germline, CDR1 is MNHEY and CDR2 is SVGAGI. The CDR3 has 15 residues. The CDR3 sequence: CASKKTDYSNQPQHF. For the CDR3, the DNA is TGTGCCAGCAAAAAGACGGACTATAGCAATCAGCCCCAGCATTTT.

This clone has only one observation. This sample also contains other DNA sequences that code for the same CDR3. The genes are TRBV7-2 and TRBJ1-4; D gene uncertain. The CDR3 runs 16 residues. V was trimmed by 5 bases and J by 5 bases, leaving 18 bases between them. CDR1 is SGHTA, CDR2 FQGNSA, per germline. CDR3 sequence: CASSPRPTEINEKLFF. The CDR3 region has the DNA TGTGCCAGCAGCCCCCGCCCCACTGAGATCAATGAAAAACTGTTTTTT.